This TCR beta chain was found in a study of blood T cell repertoires in COVID-19. As for the study in general: From the United States, Italy and Spain came samples of acute and convalescent COVID-19. Sources were T cells, B-cell-depleted T cells, or PBMCs; the material itself was cDNA or gDNA.

In the authors' workflow: The authors estimated nucleated cell counts from reference gene primer amplification. Sequencing was performed with immunoSEQ multiplex PCR; in TCRdb, only in-frame clones are kept and a portion is missing. V, J and clone size were drawn from that table, and D and trimming were deduced from the DNA. This table has approximately 150,000 clones, roughly 90% appearing once. Germline CDR1 and CDR2: WSHSY and SAAADI. Trimming at V came to 6 bases and at J to 8 bases, leaving 5 bases not matched to a gene. The CDR3 loop spans 14 amino acids. The rearrangement joins TRBV10-2 to TRBJ2-3, with TRBD2 identical over 13 bases. The sample comprised peripheral blood. This receptor was obtained from a woman in her fifties or sixties with acute or convalescent COVID-19. CDR3 region: CASRPTSGGITQYF. CDR3 DNA sequence: TGCGCCAGCAGACCGACTAGCGGGGGGATTACGCAGTATTTT.